These 24 T cell receptor beta chains were all obtained from the same sample, sequenced in a study of T cell repertoires in cytomegalovirus infection. A single record per CDR3 protein comes from TCRdb applying MiXCR to the reads. The repertoire has some 220,000 distinct CDR3 sequences, approximately 40% of them found once; the top ten carry 55% to 60%. What these receptors recognize is not known. The sample here was CD8+ T cells from cultured PBMCs, taken from culture after CMV antigen stimulation. These receptors originate from a human donor in good health (CMV status not recorded). Some clones in this sample may be carry-over from other donors' samples.

J is TRBJ2-3 and V is TRBV7-8; D unresolved. Trimming took 3 bases from V and 0 from J, leaving 7 bases between them. Germline-derived CDR1 and CDR2 are SGHVS and FQNEAQ. The CDR3 has 14 residues. The CDR3 DNA follows: TGTGCCAGCAGCTTTGGTTCAAGCACAGATACGCAGTATTTT. Translated, it gives CASSFGSSTDTQYF.

This chain uses TRBV19 with TRBJ1-5; D call uncertain. V lost 3 bases, J lost 0 bases, and 9 bases lay in between. Germline V gene data show CDR1 as LNHDA and CDR2 as SQIVND (reference sequence). The CDR3 is 15 residues long. CDR3 nucleotides: TGTGCCAGTAGTATTCCGGGGTCTAGCAATCAGCCCCAGCATTTT. This codes for CASSIPGSSNQPQHF.

This clonotype was counted only a few times. The chain couples TRBV20-1 to TRBJ1-1; D is perhaps TRBD1 (5 bases). CDR1 is DFQATT, CDR2 SNEGSKA, per germline (reference sequence). This CDR3 has 18 residues. V was cut by 6 bases and J by 2 bases, with 28 bases left in between. For the CDR3, the DNA is TGCAGTGCGCGCAGGGTAAGGGAGGCAGTGCGAAGTAACACTGAAGCTTTCTTT. Protein product: CSARRVREAVRSNTEAFF.

In its sample, this clonotype was seen a few times. The gene calls are TRBV28 and TRBJ2-7, with 8 positions matching TRBD1. The CDR3 extends over 15 amino acids. Germline values: CDR1 MDHEN, CDR2 SYDVKM. With V trimmed by 6 bases and J by 1 base, 8 bases remained unmatched. As DNA, the CDR3 is TGTGCCAGCAGCTCGGACAGGGTTAGTTCCTACGAGCAGTACTTC. It translates to CASSSDRVSSYEQYF.

This clonotype has a handful of counts. V usage is TRBV27 and J usage is TRBJ2-7, with TRBD2 matching 9 bases. The CDR3 consists of 13 residues. Per germline, CDR1 MNHEY and CDR2 SMNVEV (reference sequence). With V trimmed by 2 bases and J by 4 bases, 0 bases remained unmatched. The CDR3 nucleotides are TGTGCCAGCAGTTTAGCGGGAGGGTACGAGCAGTACTTC. This translates into CASSLAGGYEQYF.

This chain links TRBV7-8 with TRBJ2-1; TRBD2 aligns across 8 bases. This CDR3 is 14 amino acids long. From germline, CDR1 is SGHVS and CDR2 FQNEAQ. The junction had 0 bases not matched to a gene; V was cut back by 4 bases and J by 1 base. The CDR3 region has the DNA TGTGCCAGCAGCTCTAGCGGGTCCTACAATGAGCAGTTCTTC. Its translation is CASSSSGSYNEQFF.

V gene TRBV6-6 combines with J gene TRBJ2-5; TRBD2 is a possible D gene (6 bases). This CDR3 has 16 amino acids. The V gene lost 0 bases and the J gene lost 2 bases, with 13 bases spanning the gap. Germline V lookup: CDR1 MNHNY, CDR2 SVGAGI (reference sequence). The CDR3 bases are TGTGCCAGCAGTTACTCCACGTTGCTAGCGCAAGAGACCCAGTACTTC. The encoded protein is CASSYSTLLAQETQYF.

J is TRBJ1-2 and V is TRBV7-9; D may be TRBD1 (5 bases). V dropped 5 bases and J dropped 3 bases, with 16 bases sitting between them. CDR1 is SEHNR, CDR2 FQNEAQ, per germline (reference sequence). The CDR3 extends over 15 amino acids. CDR3 DNA sequence: TGTGCCAGCAGCCCCCAGGGCAGGGAGGACTATGGCTACACCTTC. Amino acid sequence: CASSPQGREDYGYTF. The variable domain in full, completed from reference TRBV7-9 and TRBJ1-2, reads DTGVSQNPRHKITKRGQNVTFRCDPISEHNRLYWYRQTLGQGPEFLTYFQNEAQLEKSRLLSDRFSAERPKGSFSTLEIQRTEQGDSAMYLCASSPQGREDYGYTFGSGTRLTVV.

V usage is TRBV7-1 and J usage is TRBJ1-6; unclear D gene. TRBV7-1 is reported as an ORF; its role is uncertain. This CDR3 region has 14 residues. V lost 5 bases and J lost 7, with 12 bases in between. In DNA form, the CDR3 reads TGTGCCAGCAGCACCTGGACTGTGAATTCACCCCTCCACTTT. This gives the protein CASSTWTVNSPLHF.

This chain uses TRBV10-3 with TRBJ2-2, with D possibly being TRBD2 (5 bases). The germline V gene has CDR1 ENHRY and CDR2 SYGVKD. The length of the CDR3 is 14 residues. The V end was cut by 7 bases, the J end by 1 base, with 10 bases between. This chain's CDR3 is CAIKPAGNTGELFF. CDR3 sequence (DNA): TGTGCCATCAAGCCCGCGGGGAACACCGGGGAGCTGTTTTTT.

This chain connects TRBV28 to TRBJ1-3, with D unresolved. Trimming left V 5 bases short and J 2 bases short, with 10 bases between. Germline V lookup: CDR1 MDHEN, CDR2 SYDVKM. The length of the CDR3 is 14 residues. The CDR3 region is CASSTGVPGNTIYF. For the CDR3, the DNA is TGTGCCAGCAGTACCGGGGTCCCTGGAAACACCATATATTTT.

This rearrangement joins TRBV27 to TRBJ2-3, with 10 bases identical to TRBD2. The CDR3 covers 16 residues. With 5 bases clipped from V and 4 bases from J, the junction kept 9 bases outside the gene matches. The V gene's germline CDR1 is MNHEY and CDR2 SMNVEV (reference sequence). This CDR3 is CASSPPGLALSDTQYF. In DNA, the CDR3 is TGTGCCAGCAGTCCGCCGGGACTAGCGTTGTCAGATACGCAGTATTTT.

J is TRBJ2-4 and V is TRBV10-3, with D perhaps assigned TRBD1 or TRBD2 (5 bases each). The CDR3 has 15 residues. CDR1 is ENHRY and CDR2 is SYGVKD in the germline V gene. The ends were cut back, 8 bases at V and 6 bases at J, with 20 bases in the middle. CDR3 DNA: TGTGCCATCGGGAATTCCCGGGACGGAGGAAACATTCAGTACTTC. It specifies CAIGNSRDGGNIQYF.

This chain joins TRBV19 and TRBJ2-1; 12 nucleotides agree with TRBD2. J was trimmed by 5 bases and V by 6 bases; bases with no gene match: 5. This CDR3 is 15 amino acids long. CDR1 is LNHDA and CDR2 is SQIVND in the germline V gene (reference sequence). The CDR3, as DNA: TGTGCCAGTAGCTCTAGCGGGGGGGTCAACAATGAGCAGTTCTTC. This translates into CASSSSGGVNNEQFF.

Notes on this clonotype: Germline and junction disagree at one end, which may indicate a read error. This chain connects TRBV7-6 to TRBJ1-1; D ambiguous. Looked up from germline, CDR1 is SGHVS and CDR2 is FNYEAQ. The CDR3 sequence is 18 residues long. The CDR3 nucleotides are TGTGCCAGCAGCTTAGCCGCTATGGCAGCACGATCGAACCCTGAAGCTTTATTT. Translating gives CASSLAAMAARSNPEALF. The full variable domain, rest sourced from reference TRBV7-6 and TRBJ1-1, is GAGVSQSPRYKVTKRGQDVALRCDPISGHVSLYWYRQALGQGPEFLTYFNYEAQQDKSGLPNDRFSAERPEGSISTLTIQRTEQRDSAMYRCASSLAAMAARSNPEALFGQGTRLTVV.

This clonotype was counted a few times. The chain recombines TRBV4-1 with TRBJ2-5; the match to TRBD2 covers 11 bases. The CDR3 runs 15 residues. Unmatched junction bases numbered 3, after V lost 3 bases and J lost 3 bases. Germline assignment: CDR1 MGHRA and CDR2 YSYEKL. The CDR3 nucleotides read TGCGCCAGCAGCCAGGAGGGACTAGCGGAAGAGACCCAGTACTTC. This sequence encodes CASSQEGLAEETQYF.

Only a few counts were recorded for this clonotype. V and J are TRBV11-3 and TRBJ2-5; D may be TRBD2 (5 bases). V lost 5 bases to trimming and J lost 5 bases, with 9 bases between them. The germline V gene encodes CDR1 SGHNT and CDR2 YENEEA. The CDR3 runs 12 residues. Written as DNA, the CDR3 is TGTGCCAGCAGCGCGGACTGGGAGACCCAGTACTTC. Encoded protein: CASSADWETQYF.

The chain employs TRBV24-1 and TRBJ1-5; no clear D. The length of the CDR3 is 20 residues. V lost 5 bases to trimming and J lost 0 bases, with 25 bases between them. Germline assignment: CDR1 KGHDR and CDR2 SFDVKD. The CDR3 loop reads CATSVTSLDHPPNSNQPQHF. In DNA, the CDR3 is TGTGCCACCAGTGTCACCTCTTTGGACCATCCACCAAATAGCAATCAGCCCCAGCATTTT.

The rearrangement uses TRBV7-9 and TRBJ2-7; tentative D call: TRBD2 (5 bases). This CDR3 comprises 13 residues. Germline V gene sequence: CDR1 SEHNR, CDR2 FQNEAQ (reference sequence). Trimming left V 5 bases short and J 6 bases short, with 14 bases between. The CDR3 sequence: CASSVARSGEQYF. The CDR3 DNA reads as TGTGCCAGCAGCGTGGCAAGGAGCGGCGAGCAGTACTTC. The whole variable domain, filled in from reference TRBV7-9 and TRBJ2-7, reads DTGVSQNPRHKITKRGQNVTFRCDPISEHNRLYWYRQTLGQGPEFLTYFQNEAQLEKSRLLSDRFSAERPKGSFSTLEIQRTEQGDSAMYLCASSVARSGEQYFGPGTRLTVT.

V gene TRBV11-2 combines with J gene TRBJ1-1, with D possibly matching TRBD1 (6 bases). V dropped 5 bases and J dropped 4 bases, with 20 bases sitting between them. Germline V gene data show CDR1 as SGHAT and CDR2 as FQNNGV. The CDR3 has 16 amino acids. The CDR3 coding sequence is TGTGCCAGCAGCCAGTGGCTCTCAGGGGAATTCACTGAAGCTTTCTTT. Translating it yields CASSQWLSGEFTEAFF.

The chain uses TRBV7-9 and TRBJ2-1, with no clear D. The CDR3 runs 14 residues. Trimming removed 5 bases from V and 1 base from J, with 9 bases in between. Germline CDR1 reads SEHNR; CDR2 reads FQNEAQ (reference sequence). Written as DNA, the CDR3 is TGTGCCAGCAGCCCCAAGTTATCCTACAATGAGCAGTTCTTC. Translated, it gives CASSPKLSYNEQFF.

This clonotype was recorded at least ten times. The chain uses TRBV7-2 and TRBJ1-1; 8 bases are a match to TRBD1. CDR1 is SGHTA, CDR2 FQGNSA, per germline. V shed 1 base and J 5 bases; nucleotides not matched to a gene: 6. This CDR3 contains 15 residues. The CDR3 nucleotides read TGTGCCAGCAGCTTAGTTCAGGGGGCCGGTACTGAAGCTTTCTTT. Residues: CASSLVQGAGTEAFF.

This clonotype has a handful of counts. The chain has TRBV6-8 and TRBJ1-1, with a weak D call TRBD1 (5 bases). CDR1 MNHGY and CDR2 SAAAGT come from the germline V gene. This CDR3 is 14 amino acids long. Trimming took off 4 bases at V and 2 bases at J, with 11 bases between the two ends. The CDR3 DNA sequence: TGTGCCAGCAGTTTCCAGGGCGGCAACACTGAAGCTTTCTTT. This sequence encodes CASSFQGGNTEAFF.

This clonotype came up a few times. This chain joins TRBV7-9 and TRBJ2-2; 9 bases map to TRBD1. Unmatched junction bases numbered 16, after V lost 5 bases and J lost 6 bases. This CDR3 contains 18 residues. Germline lookup yields CDR1 SEHNR and CDR2 FQNEAQ (reference sequence). DNA for the CDR3: TGTGCCAGCAGCCCTAAACACTACCGGGACAGGGATCCCGGGGAGCTGTTTTTT. It translates to CASSPKHYRDRDPGELFF.